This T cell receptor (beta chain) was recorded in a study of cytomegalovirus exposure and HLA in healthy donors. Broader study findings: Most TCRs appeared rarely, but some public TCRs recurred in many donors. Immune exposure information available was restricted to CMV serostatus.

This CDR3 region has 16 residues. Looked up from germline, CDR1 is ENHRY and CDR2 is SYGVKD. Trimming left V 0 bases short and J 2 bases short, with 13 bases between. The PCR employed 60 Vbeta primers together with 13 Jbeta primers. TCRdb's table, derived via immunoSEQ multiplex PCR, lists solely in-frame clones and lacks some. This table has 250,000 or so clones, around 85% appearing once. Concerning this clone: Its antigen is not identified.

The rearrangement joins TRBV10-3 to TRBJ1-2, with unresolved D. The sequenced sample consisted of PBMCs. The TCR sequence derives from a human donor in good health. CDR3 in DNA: TGTGCCATCAGTGAGTCGTCGGGGATTCTCAACTATGGCTACACCTTC. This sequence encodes CAISESSGILNYGYTF.